These T cell receptor beta chains were read from a single sample in a study of shared clonotypes between healthy human individuals. Repertoires were generated with immunoSEQ multiplex PCR, while TCRdb's copy carries only in-frame clones and drops some. The sample holds 980,000 or so clones, over 75% seen once. Sequenced sample: memory CD4+ T cells sorted from blood. The receptors shown here come from a man aged 18-30 years in good health. The CDR3 runs from the conserved cysteine through the conserved F or W. The D gene is left open where the match is weak. For some rows the clone size is stated as once, few or many, or as a class when expanded; others skip it.

TRBJ2-3	TRBV5-4	TRBD2	.	TGTGCCAGCAGCTTGGTGTCGCGGGAGGGCCGATTAGATACGCAGTATTTT	CASSLVSREGRLDTQYF
TRBJ2-7	TRBV10-3	TRBD2	once	TGTGCCATCAAAGAACTAGCGGACTCCTACGAGCAGTACTTC	CAIKELADSYEQYF
TRBJ1-4	TRBV30	.	.	TGTGCCTGGAATAGGGCGTTGACTAATGAAAAACTGTTTTTT	CAWNRALTNEKLFF
TRBJ1-3	TRBV29-1	.	.	TGCAGCGCCCGCGGCCCAGGGATAGGTGGAAACACCATATATTTT	CSARGPGIGGNTIYF
TRBJ2-7	TRBV7-9	TRBD1	.	TGTGCCAGCAGCCTAACGACAGGGTCCTACGAGCAGTACTTC	CASSLTTGSYEQYF
TRBJ1-1	TRBV19	.	.	TGTGCCAGTAGTATAGTCCAGGGCCGCTTTTTGAACACTGAAGCTTTCTTT	CASSIVQGRFLNTEAFF
TRBJ2-3	TRBV4-1	.	.	TGCGCCAGCAGCCACAAAGATACGCAGTATTTT	CASSHKDTQYF
TRBJ1-1	TRBV5-4	.	.	TGTGCCAGCAGCTTGGCACGGACTGAAGCTTTCTTT	CASSLARTEAFF
TRBJ2-3	TRBV28	TRBD1	once	TGTGCCAGCAGTTCACTCGACAGGGGACACACAGATACGCAGTATTTT	CASSSLDRGHTDTQYF
TRBJ2-1	TRBV28	TRBD1	.	TGTGCCAGCAGTGATCTAGACAGGGGGCAGTTCTTC	CASSDLDRGQFF
TRBJ2-7	TRBV5-1	.	.	TGCGCCAGCAGCTCTGGATCCACCTACGAGCAGTACTTC	CASSSGSTYEQYF
TRBJ1-1	TRBV19	.	few	TGTGCCAGTAAGGAGCAGGGTGGTTTGAACACTGAAGCTTTCTTT	CASKEQGGLNTEAFF
TRBJ1-5	TRBV10-3	.	.	TGTGCCACTTCCCGGGAGGTGGGAAATCAGCCCCAGCATTTT	CATSREVGNQPQHF
TRBJ1-1	TRBV6-6	.	.	TGTGCCAGCAGTTTGGGGGGAGAAGCTTTCTTT	CASSLGGEAFF
TRBJ1-1	TRBV19	.	.	TGTGCCAGTAGGGGGACACTGGAGGGCAAAGAGGGAACTGAAGCTTTCTTT	CASRGTLEGKEGTEAFF
TRBJ1-6	TRBV30	TRBD1	few	TGTGCCTTCGCCGGGACAGGGAAGAATAATTCACCCCTCCACTTT	CAFAGTGKNNSPLHF
TRBJ1-3	TRBV7-2	.	.	TGTGCCAGCAGCCCCGCAGGGGGAAACACCATATATTTT	CASSPAGGNTIYF
TRBJ2-2	TRBV5-1	.	.	TGCGCCAGCAGCTTGACCGGGGCCATAACCTCGAACACCGGGGAGCTGTTTTTT	CASSLTGAITSNTGELFF
TRBJ2-5	TRBV28	.	.	TGTGCCAGCAGTATCAACCAAGAGACCCAGTACTTC	CASSINQETQYF
TRBJ2-7	TRBV11-2	.	.	TGTGCCAGCAGCTTAGGAAGAAACTCCTACGAGCAGTACTTC	CASSLGRNSYEQYF
TRBJ1-6	TRBV10-3	.	.	TGTGCCATCAGTGATGGGATGGGCAATTCACCCCTCCACTTT	CAISDGMGNSPLHF
TRBJ2-7	TRBV19	.	.	TGTGCCAGTAGTAGGGGAGTGGGCGGCTACGAGCAGTACTTC	CASSRGVGGYEQYF